A few counts support the clone carrying this T cell receptor beta chain. The data belong to a study of regulatory T cells in long-lasting Graves disease. Documented time point: persistent/refractory GD, antithyroid drugs over 5 years with positive TRAb. RNA from PBMCs was the source of the TCR library. Arm-PCR of CDR3 regions with iRepertoire HTBI primers generated TCR beta libraries. TCRdb ran MiXCR on the multiplex PCR reads and lists one entry per CDR3 protein. The data contain about 660,000 distinct CDR3 sequences, approximately 31% of them singletons. V dropped 8 bases and J dropped 6 bases, with 19 bases sitting between them. The CDR3 is 15 residues long. Germline V gene data show CDR1 as MDHEN and CDR2 as SYDVKM.

The chain combines TRBV28 with TRBJ2-2; possible D gene TRBD1, 5 bases. Sequencing used peripheral blood mononuclear cells (PBMCs), obtained when the disease was refractory, from a patient treated with antithyroid drugs. The source is a female donor with Graves disease. The CDR3 spells CASLTRAGAAGELFF. The CDR3, as DNA: TGTGCCAGCCTAACCAGGGCTGGGGCCGCCGGGGAGCTGTTTTTT.